The 14 T cell receptor beta chains below come from one sample, sequenced in a study of beta chain features in type 1 diabetes. What was sequenced were expressed TCRB transcripts, since all of the isolated RNA had been reverse transcribed. Some clones are missing from TCRdb's copy, which holds only in-frame ones; the method was immunoSEQ multiplex PCR. In the table there are 300,000 to 350,000 clones, about 14% of which are singletons. The sample was central memory CD4+ T cells from blood. The source of these receptors is a man aged 30-40 years in good health.

Many counts were recorded for this clone. V is TRBV7-2 and J is TRBJ2-5; perhaps TRBD2 as D (6 bases). The CDR3 has 15 residues. Trimming took 7 bases from V and 4 from J, leaving 19 bases between them. CDR1 and CDR2 from the germline V gene are SGHTA and FQGNSA. The CDR3 DNA reads as TGTGCCAGCATGGGTCGGGGGAATCTCAGAGAGACCCAGTACTTC. This encodes CASMGRGNLRETQYF.

In regard to this clone: This CDR3 is also generated by other DNA sequences in the sample. The gene calls are TRBV18 and TRBJ2-3; 10 nucleotides align to TRBD1. Trimming cost V 4 bases and J 1 base; bases outside gene matches: 2. This CDR3 spans 15 amino acids. Germline loops: CDR1 KGHSH, CDR2 LQKENI. The CDR3 DNA follows: TGTGCCAGCTCACGAGGACAGGGGGGCACAGATACGCAGTATTTT. Translating gives CASSRGQGGTDTQYF.

The chain employs TRBV30 and TRBJ2-1, with a possible D match to TRBD2 (5 bases). Trimming took off 4 bases at V and 8 bases at J, with 12 bases between the two ends. Germline CDR1 is GTSNPN and CDR2 is SVGIG (reference sequence). CDR3 length: 12 residues. The CDR3 bases are TGTGCCTGGACCCGGACTGTTTATGAGCAGTTCTTC. It encodes CAWTRTVYEQFF.

In this sample, this clone turned up many times. The chain is built from TRBV7-9 and TRBJ2-1, with D unclear. The V end was cut by 4 bases, the J end by 12 bases, with 13 bases between. This CDR3 comprises 12 residues. The germline V gene has CDR1 SEHNR and CDR2 FQNEAQ (reference sequence). CDR3 in amino acids: CASSSLRGVQFF. Here the CDR3 DNA reads TGTGCCAGCAGCTCTCTAAGAGGTGTGCAGTTCTTC.

This clone came up a few times. This sequence joins TRBV14 and TRBJ1-6; D remains ambiguous. Germline lookup yields CDR1 SGHDN and CDR2 FVKESK. Trimming removed 0 bases from V and 10 bases from J, with 13 bases in between. There are 15 residues in the CDR3. Here the CDR3 DNA reads TGTGCCAGCAGCCAAGATTTACCGGGAGGGTCACCCCTCCACTTT. Encoded protein: CASSQDLPGGSPLHF.

The chain recombines TRBV7-2 with TRBJ2-1; D is unresolved. This CDR3 region has 15 residues. Trimming cost V 3 bases and J 6 bases, with 15 bases left between them. Per the germline V gene, CDR1 is SGHTA and CDR2 is FQGNSA. The CDR3 loop is CASSFVSLGINEQFF. The CDR3 nucleotides read TGTGCCAGCAGCTTTGTATCGTTGGGGATCAATGAGCAGTTCTTC. The variable domain in full, completed from reference TRBV7-2 and TRBJ2-1, reads GAGVSQSPSNKVTEKGKDVELRCDPISGHTALYWYRQSLGQGLEFLIYFQGNSAPDKSGLPSDRFSAERTGGSVSTLTIQRTQQEDSAVYLCASSFVSLGINEQFFGPGTRLTVL.

The chain couples TRBV6-9 to TRBJ2-6; possible D gene TRBD1, 5 bases. The CDR3 extends over 18 amino acids. CDR1 and CDR2 from the germline V gene are MNHGY and SVAAGI. V shed 4 bases and J shed 1 base, with 17 bases lying between them. CDR3: CASSSLRVLRSGANVLTF. The CDR3 coding sequence is TGTGCCAGCAGTTCCCTCAGGGTGTTGAGGTCTGGGGCCAACGTCCTGACTTTC.

CDR3 in DNA: TGTGCCAGCAGCTTAGGCAGGGGCACTAATGAAAAACTGTTTTTT. Its protein is CASSLGRGTNEKLFF. This chain uses TRBV5-4 with TRBJ1-4, with D tentatively TRBD1 (6 bases). The CDR3 length is 15 residues. The germline gives CDR1 SGHNT, CDR2 YYREEE (reference sequence). V was shortened by 2 bases and J by 2 bases, with 10 bases between the two germline ends.

J is TRBJ1-3 and V is TRBV6-5, with 7 bases that match TRBD1. The germline gives CDR1 MNHEY, CDR2 SVGAGI. The CDR3 spans 16 residues. V lost 2 bases, J lost 4 bases, and 8 bases stayed unmatched. The CDR3 nucleotides are TGTGCCAGCAGTTACGGTGGACCGGGACAGGGAAACACCATATATTTT. It yields the protein CASSYGGPGQGNTIYF.

This clone was seen at least ten times. The J gene is TRBJ2-5, the V gene TRBV7-2; D gene unclear. The CDR3 has 13 amino acids. Germline loops: CDR1 SGHTA, CDR2 FQGNSA. V was clipped by 1 base and J by 5 bases, with 8 bases between them. The chain's CDR3 is CASSLGPVETQYF. The DNA of the CDR3 is TGTGCCAGCAGCTTAGGTCCGGTGGAGACCCAGTACTTC.

This clone was recorded a few times. The chain has TRBV7-3 and TRBJ2-3; D might be TRBD1 (6 bases). Trimming removed 3 bases at V and 2 bases at J, with 15 bases between. This CDR3 is 16 amino acids long. Germline CDR1 and CDR2: SGHTA and FQGTGA. DNA of the CDR3: TGTGCCAGCAGCTTTCGTCCCGGACAGATCACAGATACGCAGTATTTT. Translated, it gives CASSFRPGQITDTQYF.

V usage is TRBV7-9 and J usage is TRBJ1-1, with no clear D. The CDR3 consists of 13 residues. V lost 3 bases to trimming and J lost 1 base, with 6 bases between them. CDR1 and CDR2 from the germline V gene are SEHNR and FQNEAQ (reference sequence). The CDR3 here is CASSFMPNTEAFF. The CDR3 nucleotides read TGTGCCAGCAGCTTTATGCCGAACACTGAAGCTTTCTTT.

The genes are TRBV5-1 and TRBJ2-5; D is possibly TRBD1 (6 bases). This CDR3 is built from 15 residues. Germline CDR1 SGHRS, CDR2 YFSETQ. The V and J ends lost 6 bases and 5 bases respectively, with 20 bases between them. CDR3 residues: CASTPQQGLGETQYF. In DNA form, the CDR3 reads TGCGCCAGCACCCCCCAACAGGGTTTAGGTGAGACCCAGTACTTC.

This clone was picked up a small number of times. CDR3 coding DNA: TGTGCCTGGAGTAACAGGGTCACTGAAGCTTTCTTT. As protein: CAWSNRVTEAFF. The chain links TRBV30 to TRBJ1-1; the D gene is possibly TRBD1 (6 bases). Germline loops: CDR1 GTSNPN, CDR2 SVGIG (reference sequence). V lost 2 bases to trimming and J lost 4 bases, with 8 bases between them. This CDR3 comprises 12 residues.